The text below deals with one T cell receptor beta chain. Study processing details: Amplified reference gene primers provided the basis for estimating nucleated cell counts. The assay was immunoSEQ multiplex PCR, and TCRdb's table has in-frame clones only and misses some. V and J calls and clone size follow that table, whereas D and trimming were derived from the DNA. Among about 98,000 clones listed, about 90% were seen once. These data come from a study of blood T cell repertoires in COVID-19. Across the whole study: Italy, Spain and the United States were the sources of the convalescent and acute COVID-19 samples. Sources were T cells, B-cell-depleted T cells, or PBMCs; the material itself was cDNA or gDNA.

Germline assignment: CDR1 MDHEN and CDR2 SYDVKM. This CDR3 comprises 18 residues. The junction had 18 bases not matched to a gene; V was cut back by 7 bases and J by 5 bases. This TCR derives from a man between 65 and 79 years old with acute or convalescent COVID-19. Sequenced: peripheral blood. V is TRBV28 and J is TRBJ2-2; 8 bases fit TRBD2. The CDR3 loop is CASTLIASGSLRTGELFF. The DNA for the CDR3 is TGTGCCAGCACCCTTATAGCTAGCGGGTCATTACGTACCGGGGAGCTGTTTTTT.